These 25 T cell receptor beta chains were all obtained from the same sample, sequenced in a study of spatial heterogeneity in lung cancer. Time point: blood at routine non-recurrence follow-up after resection. Each CDR3 protein gets one entry after TCRdb re-called the 5' RACE reads with MiXCR. The sample has around 45,000 distinct CDR3 sequences; 22% are singletons. Sequencing was performed on PBMCs, taken at follow-up. These receptors originate from a female donor with early-stage non-small cell lung cancer.

This clonotype was recorded at least ten times. The chain has TRBV11-2 and TRBJ2-2; D gene unclear. Germline assignment: CDR1 SGHAT and CDR2 FQNNGV. Trimming left V 6 bases short and J 1 base short, with 18 bases between. The CDR3 sequence is 17 residues long. CDR3 sequence reads: CASSRTPGSLNTGELFF. The CDR3 DNA reads as TGTGCCAGCAGTCGCACCCCCGGGTCCCTGAACACCGGGGAGCTGTTTTTT.

This clonotype was counted many times. The genes are TRBV11-2 and TRBJ1-4, with 7 positions matching TRBD1. The germline gives CDR1 SGHAT, CDR2 FQNNGV. The CDR3 contains 16 residues. The V and J ends lost 2 bases and 10 bases, in that order; junction bases with no gene match: 13. The CDR3 DNA sequence: TGTGCCAGCAGCTTATTTAAAGGAGGGGGCTTCGGAAAACTGTTTTTT. Amino acid sequence: CASSLFKGGGFGKLFF.

The chain recombines TRBV6-6 with TRBJ2-3; 7 nucleotides agree with TRBD2. V lost 5 bases, J lost 5 bases, and 4 bases stayed unmatched. The CDR3 is 13 residues long. In germline, CDR1 is MNHNY, CDR2 SVGAGI (reference sequence). The CDR3 protein is CASSPSGQDTQYF. The DNA of the CDR3 is TGTGCCAGCAGTCCTAGCGGTCAAGATACGCAGTATTTT.

The chain couples TRBV7-9 to TRBJ2-7; 7 bases are a match to TRBD1. Looked up from germline, CDR1 is SEHNR and CDR2 is FQNEAQ (reference sequence). This CDR3 contains 14 residues. After removal of 7 bases from V and 6 bases from J, the junction contained 12 bases not matched to a gene. The CDR3 loop is CASTAVTGMGEQYF. The DNA for the CDR3 is TGTGCCAGCACTGCCGTGACAGGGATGGGCGAGCAGTACTTC.

The V gene is TRBV29-1, the J gene TRBJ1-3; the match to TRBD1 covers 9 bases. This CDR3 is built from 15 residues. V lost 0 bases to trimming and J lost 4 bases; unmatched junction nucleotides: 4. Germline V lookup: CDR1 SQVTM, CDR2 ANQGSEA. CDR3 region: CSVEDRGTGGNTIYF. CDR3 bases: TGCAGCGTTGAAGATCGCGGGACAGGGGGAAACACCATATATTTT. Combining the CDR3 with reference TRBV29-1 and TRBJ1-3 gives the whole variable domain SAVISQKPSRDICQRGTSLTIQCQVDSQVTMMFWYRQQPGQSLTLIATANQGSEATYESGFVIDKFPISRPNLTFSTLTVSNMSPEDSSIYLCSVEDRGTGGNTIYFGEGSWLTVV.

This clonotype was found a few times. This chain uses TRBV20-1 with TRBJ1-6, with D possibly TRBD1 on 6 matching bases. The CDR3 consists of 13 residues. Between the trimmed V and J ends, which lost 6 bases and 14 bases, there was a span of 20 bases. The V gene's germline CDR1 is DFQATT and CDR2 SNEGSKA (reference sequence). The CDR3 DNA reads as TGCAGTGCCCTGAGGGGGGCCCCGCTTACCCTCCACTTT. Amino acids: CSALRGAPLTLHF.

This chain joins TRBV5-1 and TRBJ2-1; 9 bases are shared with TRBD2. V lost 9 bases and J lost 4; bases outside the gene matches: 11. The CDR3 runs to 15 residues. The germline gives CDR1 SGHRS, CDR2 YFSETQ. DNA for the CDR3: TGCGCCACCTGTAGCGGGAGCCTAAAGTACAATGAGCAGTTCTTC. Its translation is CATCSGSLKYNEQFF.

This chain uses TRBV27 with TRBJ2-7, with D possibly matching TRBD2 (5 bases). The length of the CDR3 is 13 residues. With 10 bases removed from V and 2 bases from J, the gap between germline ends came to 15 bases. CDR1 MNHEY and CDR2 SMNVEV come from the germline V gene (reference sequence). The CDR3 reads CATTPPGTYEQYF. The CDR3 coding sequence is TGTGCCACCACCCCCCCCGGGACCTACGAGCAGTACTTC.

Many counts were recorded for this clonotype. The chain recombines TRBV5-1 with TRBJ1-2; no clear D. The CDR3 length is 13 residues. The germline CDR1 and CDR2 sequences are SGHRS and YFSETQ. Trimming removed 4 bases at V and 4 bases at J, with 11 bases between. CDR3 nucleotide sequence: TGCGCCAGCAGCCCCGAAGGGTCCTATGGCTACACCTTC. As protein: CASSPEGSYGYTF.

In DNA, the CDR3 is TGTGCCAGCAGTTCCGACGGGACATCTCTAACAAGTGAGCAGTTCTTC. It encodes CASSSDGTSLTSEQFF. The V call is TRBV6-5, the J call TRBJ2-1, with D possibly matching TRBD1 (6 bases). The V gene lost 4 bases and the J gene lost 9 bases, with 22 bases spanning the gap. CDR1 and CDR2 (germline): MNHEY, SVGAGI. The CDR3 runs 16 residues.

The sample holds one count of this clonotype. This rearrangement joins TRBV10-3 to TRBJ2-6; D possibly corresponds to TRBD1 (6 bases). V lost 5 bases to trimming and J lost 0 bases, with 11 bases between them. Germline-derived CDR1 and CDR2 are ENHRY and SYGVKD. The CDR3 contains 16 residues. In nucleotides, the CDR3 is TGTGCCATCAGTCTCAGGGGACACTCTGGGGCCAACGTCCTGACTTTC. Amino acid sequence: CAISLRGHSGANVLTF.

This clonotype was picked up a small number of times. The chain recombines TRBV18 with TRBJ2-1, with a possible D match to TRBD2 (5 bases). Germline-derived CDR1 and CDR2 are KGHSH and LQKENI. Trimming took off 2 bases at V and 15 bases at J, with 17 bases between the two ends. The length of the CDR3 is 13 residues. CDR3 in DNA: TGTGCCAGCTCACCAACGAGGGCCGACCAGCGGTTCTTC. Translated, it gives CASSPTRADQRFF.

This clonotype turned up a few times. The CDR3 DNA reads TGTGCCAGTAGTAGGGGGGACATCCGGACAGCTGAAAAACTGTTTTTT. This sequence encodes CASSRGDIRTAEKLFF. The chain joins TRBV19 to TRBJ1-4; a possible D gene is TRBD1 (6 bases). V was cut by 4 bases and J by 7 bases, with 19 bases left in between. The V gene's germline CDR1 is LNHDA and CDR2 SQIVND (reference sequence). The CDR3 sequence is 16 residues long.

This clonotype was detected only a few times. The chain has TRBV7-9 and TRBJ1-2; 7 bases are a match to TRBD1. The CDR3 has 13 residues. From germline, CDR1 is SEHNR and CDR2 FQNEAQ (reference sequence). V dropped 1 base and J dropped 4; count of bases not matched to a gene: 0. The CDR3 bases are TGTGCCAGCAGCTTAGGGGACAGCTATGGCTACACCTTC. Translation gives CASSLGDSYGYTF.

V usage is TRBV29-1 and J usage is TRBJ2-5, with D unclear. Trimming removed 6 bases at V and 1 base at J, with 12 bases between. The germline V gene has CDR1 SQVTM and CDR2 ANQGSEA. The CDR3 is made up of 13 amino acids. The CDR3 nucleotides are TGCAGCGTGAAAATGTACACCCAAGAGACCCAGTACTTC. Protein product: CSVKMYTQETQYF.

This clonotype was recorded at least ten times. V usage is TRBV7-9 and J usage is TRBJ1-1; D call uncertain. This CDR3 has 13 residues. Per the germline V gene, CDR1 is SEHNR and CDR2 is FQNEAQ (reference sequence). Between the trimmed V and J ends, which lost 5 bases and 1 base, there was a span of 8 bases. CDR3 sequence: CASSTDPNTEAFF. The CDR3, as DNA: TGTGCCAGCAGCACGGACCCGAACACTGAAGCTTTCTTT.

The chain has TRBV11-2 and TRBJ2-1; D call uncertain. V gave up 2 bases and J gave up 6 bases, with 8 bases separating them. Germline assignment: CDR1 SGHAT and CDR2 FQNNGV. The CDR3 length is 13 residues. The CDR3 DNA sequence: TGTGCCAGCAGCTTAACGCGCTCCAATGAGCAGTTCTTC. This codes for CASSLTRSNEQFF. Using reference TRBV11-2 and TRBJ2-1 for the parts outside the CDR3, the full variable domain is EAGVAQSPRYKIIEKRQSVAFWCNPISGHATLYWYQQILGQGPKLLIQFQNNGVVDDSQLPKDRFSAERLKGVDSTLKIQPAKLEDSAVYLCASSLTRSNEQFFGPGTRLTVL.

The rearrangement links TRBV29-1 to TRBJ1-1, with D unresolved. V was clipped by 6 bases and J by 0 bases, with 8 bases between them. Germline V gives CDR1 SQVTM, CDR2 ANQGSEA. This CDR3 contains 12 residues. CDR3 nucleotide sequence: TGCAGCGTCGGACGGATGAACACTGAAGCTTTCTTT. This translates into CSVGRMNTEAFF.

This clonotype has a handful of counts. The gene calls are TRBV20-1 and TRBJ2-7, with TRBD1 identical over 7 bases. CDR1 and CDR2 from the germline V gene are DFQATT and SNEGSKA (reference sequence). The CDR3 runs 14 residues. V shed 8 bases, J shed 2 bases, and the junction held 12 bases outside the gene matches. CDR3 residues: CSTQASGGTYEQYF. Written as DNA, the CDR3 is TGCAGTACCCAAGCCTCAGGGGGAACCTACGAGCAGTACTTC.

The V call is TRBV20-1, the J call TRBJ2-1; D uncertain. Germline CDR1 is DFQATT and CDR2 is SNEGSKA (reference sequence). V lost 5 bases, J lost 8 bases, and 10 bases lay in between. This CDR3 has 11 amino acids. Written as DNA, the CDR3 is TGCAGTGCTCGGGTTGCGGATGAGCAGTTCTTC. Its protein product is CSARVADEQFF.

This clonotype turned up a few times. The chain uses TRBV6-5 and TRBJ1-1; 8 nucleotides line up with TRBD1. Germline values: CDR1 MNHEY, CDR2 SVGAGI. V trimming: 7 bases; J trimming: 5 bases; junction bases outside the gene matches: 15. The CDR3 extends over 16 amino acids. This CDR3 is CASTSQRTGSGTEAFF. CDR3 nucleotides: TGTGCCAGCACCTCACAACGGACAGGGTCTGGAACTGAAGCTTTCTTT.

V and J are TRBV6-2 or TRBV6-3 and TRBJ1-2; D is perhaps TRBD1 (5 bases). V was clipped by 6 bases and J by 2 bases, with 10 bases between them. Germline V gene data show CDR1 as MNHEY and CDR2 as SVGEGT. The CDR3 totals 13 residues. The CDR3 spells CASSSSGNYGYTF. The CDR3 DNA is TGTGCCAGCAGCTCATCAGGGAACTATGGCTACACCTTC.

This clonotype was counted a few times. The chain recombines TRBV6-5 with TRBJ2-1, with 8 bases that match TRBD2. The V gene end was trimmed by 0 bases and the J gene end by 8 bases; junction bases not matched to a gene: 18. This CDR3 is built from 19 residues. CDR1 and CDR2 from the germline V gene are MNHEY and SVGAGI. CDR3 bases: TGTGCCAGCAGTTACTCGACGGTACGACGGGAGGGTCCCGACGATGAGCAGTTCTTC. Translation: CASSYSTVRREGPDDEQFF.

V is TRBV11-2 and J is TRBJ2-3; maybe TRBD1 (5 bases). Germline values: CDR1 SGHAT, CDR2 FQNNGV. The length of the CDR3 is 12 residues. Trimming shortened V by 2 bases and J by 7 bases, and 7 bases separated the two germline ends. The CDR3 reads CASSLQGYTQYF. The CDR3 nucleotides are TGTGCCAGCAGCTTACAGGGATATACGCAGTATTTT.

V usage is TRBV29-1 and J usage is TRBJ2-2, with D uncertain. Trimming removed 2 bases at V and 1 base at J, with 8 bases between. The CDR3 totals 14 residues. CDR1 is SQVTM and CDR2 is ANQGSEA in the germline V gene. The CDR3 DNA reads TGCAGCGTTGAACGTAGCCGGAACACCGGGGAGCTGTTTTTT. Amino acids: CSVERSRNTGELFF.